The text below deals with one TCR beta chain. Antigen specificity is unknown. This CDR3 comprises 15 residues. The V segment lost 1 base and the J segment 0 bases; nucleotides outside the gene matches: 1. Germline V gene sequence: CDR1 LGHNA, CDR2 YSLEER. The data derive from a study of vaccination effects on CD4 cells after COVID-19. Study-level background: Participants completed two doses of the BNT162b2 or mRNA-1273 vaccine.

In the ViraFEST assay, antigen-specific CD4+ clonotypes were identified by expansion after peptide-pool stimulation. After less than 11 days in culture, the CD4+ T cells were isolated. Recipients of the vaccine had no prior SARS-CoV-2 infection and negative nucleocapsid antibodies. Peptides at 8.5 to 10 ug/ml and IL-2 at about 10 IU/ml were added to some 2 million PBMC per well. Sequencing was performed with immunoSEQ multiplex PCR; in TCRdb, only in-frame clones are kept and a portion is missing. The sample holds about 65,000 clones, about 72% seen once. Study results and caveats: Missing from the study were early post-infection timepoints, and its convalescent patients were few.

Sequencing was performed on CD4+ T cells from PBMCs cultured with HCoV-NL63 spike peptides, taken before COVID-19 vaccination. The origin of this receptor is a human donor who received a COVID-19 vaccine. This chain connects TRBV4-3 to TRBJ2-5; 8 positions match TRBD2. In DNA, the CDR3 is TGCGCCAGCAGCCAAGGGCGGGGGGACCAAGAGACCCAGTACTTC. Encoded protein: CASSQGRGDQETQYF.